Listed below are T cell receptor beta chains from one sample, sequenced in a study of blood T cell repertoires in COVID-19. Data came from immunoSEQ multiplex PCR; TCRdb stores just in-frame clones and leaves some out. The table has some 250,000 clones, 86% seen once. Material: peripheral blood. These receptor sequences come from a man aged 25 to 45 who had recovered from COVID-19. Each CDR3 is given without its conserved first and last residue. The order of the fields is J gene, V gene, CDR3 protein.

J gene: TRBJ1-2
V gene: TRBV4-3
CDR3 protein: ASYRATGPLSVPPRSYGYT

J gene: TRBJ1-4
V gene: TRBV4-1
CDR3 protein: ASSQGTGATNEKLF

J gene: TRBJ2-7
V gene: TRBV6-5
CDR3 protein: ASSYHSGTYEQY

J gene: TRBJ2-7
V gene: TRBV6-5
CDR3 protein: ASSYSISGVVYEQY

J gene: TRBJ1-1
V gene: TRBV19
CDR3 protein: ASRRGHNTEAF

J gene: TRBJ2-1
V gene: TRBV11-3
CDR3 protein: ASSFQQVRAEQF

J gene: TRBJ2-7
V gene: TRBV9
CDR3 protein: ASSVVGGDYEQY

J gene: TRBJ2-1
V gene: TRBV7-8
CDR3 protein: ASSFSEFQREQF

J gene: TRBJ1-1
V gene: TRBV6-5
CDR3 protein: ASTRGDSTEAF

J gene: TRBJ1-1
V gene: TRBV5-4
CDR3 protein: ASSLDTGTMNTEAF

J gene: TRBJ1-2
V gene: TRBV2
CDR3 protein: ASSAGYGYGYT

J gene: TRBJ2-4
V gene: TRBV2
CDR3 protein: ASLFGGDIQY

J gene: TRBJ1-2
V gene: TRBV19
CDR3 protein: ATAGLYGYT

J gene: TRBJ1-3
V gene: TRBV6-2/TRBV6-3
CDR3 protein: ASSLRGSRNTIY

J gene: TRBJ2-5
V gene: TRBV4-1
CDR3 protein: ASRPRGGTGETQY

J gene: TRBJ2-7
V gene: TRBV11-3
CDR3 protein: ASSLETGSTYEQY

J gene: TRBJ1-2
V gene: TRBV7-9
CDR3 protein: ASSTGTDFMRDT

J gene: TRBJ1-4
V gene: TRBV7-9
CDR3 protein: ASSASRGKLF

J gene: TRBJ2-5
V gene: TRBV6-5
CDR3 protein: ASSYNSGERETQY

J gene: TRBJ2-7
V gene: TRBV6-5
CDR3 protein: ASNFNRRGSVEQY

J gene: TRBJ1-3
V gene: TRBV30
CDR3 protein: AWSHRGGRDTIY

J gene: TRBJ2-6
V gene: TRBV9
CDR3 protein: ASNNRRGSDRVANVLT

J gene: TRBJ1-3
V gene: TRBV7-9
CDR3 protein: ASSWVGGINSGNTIY

J gene: TRBJ2-2
V gene: TRBV3-1/TRBV3-2
CDR3 protein: ASSQFPTGELF

J gene: TRBJ2-1
V gene: TRBV10-2
CDR3 protein: ASSESISAGGVPF

J gene: TRBJ1-3
V gene: TRBV27
CDR3 protein: ASSLVGQGSYSGNTIY

J gene: TRBJ2-7
V gene: TRBV4-3
CDR3 protein: ASSQAYGQFPYEQY

J gene: TRBJ1-2
V gene: TRBV9
CDR3 protein: ASSPPGGGGYT

J gene: TRBJ1-5
V gene: TRBV2
CDR3 protein: ASSYQGLNQPQH

J gene: TRBJ2-3
V gene: TRBV5-1
CDR3 protein: ASSSARAGGEDTQY

J gene: TRBJ1-1
V gene: TRBV5-1
CDR3 protein: ASSISQGMNTEAF

J gene: TRBJ2-5
V gene: TRBV13
CDR3 protein: ASSFGGAGETQY

J gene: TRBJ1-1
V gene: TRBV15
CDR3 protein: ATRDTGTGGTEAF

J gene: TRBJ1-2
V gene: TRBV24-1
CDR3 protein: ATSDGGTGVDYGYT

J gene: TRBJ2-1
V gene: TRBV19
CDR3 protein: ASSISGGAGNEQF

J gene: TRBJ1-1
V gene: TRBV19
CDR3 protein: ACGQHTEAF

J gene: TRBJ2-5
V gene: TRBV6-1
CDR3 protein: ASSEAVGRTGRRETQY

J gene: TRBJ1-2
V gene: TRBV6-1
CDR3 protein: ASSGRTGRPVDYGYT

J gene: TRBJ2-1
V gene: TRBV6-6
CDR3 protein: ASRRAGGSYNEQF

J gene: TRBJ1-2
V gene: TRBV11-1
CDR3 protein: ASSPSRQGHYGYT

J gene: TRBJ1-1
V gene: TRBV19
CDR3 protein: ASSSLAEDTEAF

J gene: TRBJ1-5
V gene: TRBV27
CDR3 protein: ASSFSRTLNQPQH

J gene: TRBJ1-1
V gene: TRBV19
CDR3 protein: ASSIGGWAEAF

J gene: TRBJ1-2
V gene: TRBV10-2
CDR3 protein: ASSRDSLFYGYT

J gene: TRBJ1-2
V gene: TRBV2
CDR3 protein: ARRGATGWDT

J gene: TRBJ2-7
V gene: TRBV13
CDR3 protein: ASSHYRGYEQY

J gene: TRBJ2-4
V gene: TRBV12-5
CDR3 protein: ASGLVFTRALAKNIQY

J gene: TRBJ1-2
V gene: TRBV5-1
CDR3 protein: ASSGGGGLDGYT

J gene: TRBJ2-7
V gene: TRBV7-9
CDR3 protein: ASSSGSWGYEQY

J gene: TRBJ1-2
V gene: TRBV7-8
CDR3 protein: ASSSRLTEVVYT

J gene: TRBJ1-5
V gene: TRBV6-2/TRBV6-3
CDR3 protein: ASSYSGSDQPQH

J gene: TRBJ2-1
V gene: TRBV7-8
CDR3 protein: ASSLGLRGGPMKEQF

J gene: TRBJ2-1
V gene: TRBV6-5
CDR3 protein: ASSPGVSEYNEQF

J gene: TRBJ2-5
V gene: TRBV10-2
CDR3 protein: ASSESKSQLQETQY

J gene: TRBJ2-7
V gene: TRBV7-2
CDR3 protein: ASSLTSTGYEQY

J gene: TRBJ1-6
V gene: TRBV6-1
CDR3 protein: ASSDEVGSPLH

J gene: TRBJ1-1
V gene: TRBV7-6
CDR3 protein: ASSLAVLGSMNTEAF

J gene: TRBJ2-2
V gene: TRBV4-1
CDR3 protein: ASSQAQGGSTGELF

J gene: TRBJ2-3
V gene: TRBV27
CDR3 protein: ASSLNRGESLTQY